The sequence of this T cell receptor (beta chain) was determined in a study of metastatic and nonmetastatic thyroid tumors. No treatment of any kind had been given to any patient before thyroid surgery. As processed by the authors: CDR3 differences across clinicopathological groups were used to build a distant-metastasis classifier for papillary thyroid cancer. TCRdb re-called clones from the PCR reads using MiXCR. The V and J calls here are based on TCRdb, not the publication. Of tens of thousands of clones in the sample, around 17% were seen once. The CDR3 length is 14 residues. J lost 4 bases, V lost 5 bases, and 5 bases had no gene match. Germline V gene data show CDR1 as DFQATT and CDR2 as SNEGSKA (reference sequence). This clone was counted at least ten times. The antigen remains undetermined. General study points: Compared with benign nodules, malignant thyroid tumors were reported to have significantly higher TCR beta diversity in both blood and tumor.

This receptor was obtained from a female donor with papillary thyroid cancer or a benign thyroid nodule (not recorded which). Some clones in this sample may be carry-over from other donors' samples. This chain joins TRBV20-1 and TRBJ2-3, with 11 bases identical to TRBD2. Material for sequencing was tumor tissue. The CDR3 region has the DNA TGCAGTGCTTCCTTTAGCGGGAGGGCAGATACGCAGTATTTT. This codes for CSASFSGRADTQYF.